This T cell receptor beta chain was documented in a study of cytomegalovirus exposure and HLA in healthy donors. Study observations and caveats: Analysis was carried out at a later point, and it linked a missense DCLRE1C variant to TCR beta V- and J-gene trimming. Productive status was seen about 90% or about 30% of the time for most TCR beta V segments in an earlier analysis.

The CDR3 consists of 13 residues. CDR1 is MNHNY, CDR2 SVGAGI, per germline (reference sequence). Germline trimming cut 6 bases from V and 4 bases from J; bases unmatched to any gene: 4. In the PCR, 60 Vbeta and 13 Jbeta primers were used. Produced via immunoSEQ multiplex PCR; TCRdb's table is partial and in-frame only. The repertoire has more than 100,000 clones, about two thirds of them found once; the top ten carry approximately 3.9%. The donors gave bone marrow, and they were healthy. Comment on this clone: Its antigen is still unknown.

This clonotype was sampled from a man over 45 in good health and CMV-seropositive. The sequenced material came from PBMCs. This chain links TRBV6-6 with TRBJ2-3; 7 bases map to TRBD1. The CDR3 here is CASRGQIADTQYF. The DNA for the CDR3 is TGTGCCAGCAGGGGACAGATCGCAGATACGCAGTATTTT.